These T cell receptor beta chains were read from a single sample in a study of shared clonotypes between healthy human individuals. Data came from immunoSEQ multiplex PCR; TCRdb stores just in-frame clones and leaves some out. The table has 1,400,000 or so clones, approximately 98.5% seen once. Sample: naive CD4+ T cells sorted from blood. These receptor sequences come from a man aged 25 to 40 in good health. The CDR3 runs from the conserved cysteine through the conserved F or W. The D gene is left open where the match is weak.

d_call	v_call	cdr3_length	j_call	cdr3_nt	cdr3_aa
-	TRBV30	15	TRBJ2-5	TGTGCCTGGAGGCGGCAGGGTGGGTCTCGGGAGACCCAGTACTTC	CAWRRQGGSRETQYF
-	TRBV6-5	14	TRBJ2-7	TGTGCCAGCAGCAGGGACCCGAGCTCCTACGAGCAGTACTTC	CASSRDPSSYEQYF
-	TRBV5-6	14	TRBJ2-7	TGTGCCAGCAGCAAGGACAGAAACACCTACGAGCAGTACTTC	CASSKDRNTYEQYF
-	TRBV29-1	14	TRBJ2-2	TGCAGCGTTGGGGCAGCTTCTGACACCGGGGAGCTGTTTTTT	CSVGAASDTGELFF
-	TRBV5-4	17	TRBJ2-7	TGTGCCAGCAGCTTAGCCGGGGGGCAAACTAACCTATACGAGCAGTACTTC	CASSLAGGQTNLYEQYF
-	TRBV7-8	13	TRBJ2-1	TGTGCCAGCAGCCCCGGGACGGAGGATGAGCAGTTCTTC	CASSPGTEDEQFF
TRBD2	TRBV7-9	14	TRBJ2-1	TGTGCCAGCAGCTTACTAGCGGGAGAATCTGGGCAGTTCTTC	CASSLLAGESGQFF
TRBD2	TRBV14	17	TRBJ2-3	TGTGCCAGCAGCAAACCCGGGACTAGCGGTCGCACAGATACGCAGTATTTT	CASSKPGTSGRTDTQYF
-	TRBV5-1	14	TRBJ2-5	TGCGCCAGCAGCTTGGACAGTGGGGGGGAGACCCAGTACTTC	CASSLDSGGETQYF
-	TRBV5-1	14	TRBJ2-3	TGCGCCAGCATGAGGGAATTTAGCACAGATACGCAGTATTTT	CASMREFSTDTQYF
TRBD2	TRBV28	16	TRBJ2-1	TGTGCCAGCAGTTTAGGCCGGACTAGCGGTTACAATGAGCAGTTCTTC	CASSLGRTSGYNEQFF
-	TRBV28	13	TRBJ2-5	TGTGCCAGCAGTTCGTCCGCGGGCTGGACCCAGTACTTC	CASSSSAGWTQYF
-	TRBV19	15	TRBJ1-1	TGTGCCAGTAGTATCCAACCCGGGGGGCACACTGAAGCTTTCTTT	CASSIQPGGHTEAFF
TRBD2	TRBV6-6	14	TRBJ2-7	TGTGCCAGCAGTTACTCGACTAGCGGCTACGAGCAGTACTTC	CASSYSTSGYEQYF
-	TRBV6-1	15	TRBJ1-4	TGTGCCAGCAGTGAAGTGGGGGCAGGAGGAGGAAAACTGTTTTTT	CASSEVGAGGGKLFF
TRBD2	TRBV7-2	16	TRBJ2-7	TGTGCCAGCAGCTCGCGACTAGCGGGAGGTTCCTACGAGCAGTACTTC	CASSSRLAGGSYEQYF
-	TRBV7-2	12	TRBJ1-2	TGTGCCGGGGGACGAGGACTCTATGGCTACACCTTC	CAGGRGLYGYTF